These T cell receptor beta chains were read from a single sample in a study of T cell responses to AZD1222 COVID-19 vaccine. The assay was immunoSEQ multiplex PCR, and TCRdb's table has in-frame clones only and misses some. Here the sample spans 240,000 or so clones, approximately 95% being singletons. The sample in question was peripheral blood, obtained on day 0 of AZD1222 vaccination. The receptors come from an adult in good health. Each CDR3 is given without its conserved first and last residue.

ASRLGQNNSPLH	TRBV6-5	TRBJ1-6
AWSLGGTEAF	TRBV30	TRBJ1-1
ASSPPGVRGDTEAF	TRBV18	TRBJ1-1
ASSPTGDSEAF	TRBV18	TRBJ1-1
ASSLDTYNSPLH	TRBV28	TRBJ1-6
ASSALGGGGYEQY	TRBV28	TRBJ2-7
ASSQEASRVEGEQF	TRBV4-2	TRBJ2-1
ATRLAGGTDTQY	TRBV27	TRBJ2-3
ASSTDRGRGETQY	TRBV7-2	TRBJ2-5
APTAGAGSSYNSPLH	TRBV21-1	TRBJ1-6
ASSRQPLTQGYNQPQH	TRBV18	TRBJ1-5
ASSGGVRDSPLH	TRBV2	TRBJ1-6
ASSTLLAGVGEQY	TRBV19	TRBJ2-7
ASSDPLTGRAYEQY	TRBV7-6	TRBJ2-7
ASSVGTGEENEQY	TRBV9	TRBJ2-7
ASSPSTGQKTGELF	TRBV28	TRBJ2-2
ASSPGGGDTEAF	TRBV7-6	TRBJ1-1
ASSFQALSYEQY	TRBV27	TRBJ2-7
ASSMIERESDTQY	TRBV19	TRBJ2-3
ASSLNTGYT	TRBV28	TRBJ1-2
SVAPGDYGYT	TRBV29-1	TRBJ1-2
ATSVFDGGSETQY	TRBV24-1	TRBJ2-5
ASSRGSGNTIY	TRBV7-2	TRBJ1-3
ASSLRTGPDTQY	TRBV3-1/TRBV3-2	TRBJ2-3
ASSQDWSGRKNSPLH	TRBV4-2	TRBJ1-6
ASSGRDFGWSPLH	TRBV7-8	TRBJ1-6
ASSLQLAREQY	TRBV7-2	TRBJ2-7
ASSMTSGGPSTDTQY	TRBV2	TRBJ2-3
ASSLTGGWDTEAF	TRBV4-1	TRBJ1-1
ASRPSELDEQY	TRBV12-3/TRBV12-4	TRBJ2-7
ASRSGPSYEKLF	TRBV5-1	TRBJ1-4
ASSVGLGRTDTQY	TRBV9	TRBJ2-3
ASSLSRILNTEAF	TRBV27	TRBJ1-1
ASRITGYEQY	TRBV28	TRBJ2-7
ASSHRDRPYEQY	TRBV18	TRBJ2-7
ASSLDGVKLF	TRBV11-2	TRBJ1-4
ASSEYSVPPSTKY	TRBV10-1	TRBJ2-3
ASRGLPYEQY	TRBV19	TRBJ2-7
ASSYWSGGPNEQF	TRBV6-2/TRBV6-3	TRBJ2-1
ASNQRGRGTEAF	TRBV2	TRBJ1-1
ASRSSYNSPLH	TRBV19	TRBJ1-6
ASSLSGTPENEQF	TRBV18	TRBJ2-1
ASSTSGLSRQPQH	TRBV19	TRBJ1-5
ASSPRTSGNNEQF	TRBV18	TRBJ2-1
ASSQDLGRWTEAF	TRBV4-2	TRBJ1-1
ASSRDGSNSPLH	TRBV18	TRBJ1-6
ASSLGRRGSYEQY	TRBV7-9	TRBJ2-7
ATGRSVSYEQY	TRBV6-5	TRBJ2-7
ATSRYSGANVLT	TRBV15	TRBJ2-6
ASSQGTVSYEQY	TRBV4-1	TRBJ2-7
ASSLGTGYNEQF	TRBV5-1	TRBJ2-1
AWSPTRTTYSNQPQH	TRBV30	TRBJ1-5
SASGQGGGAYNSPLH	TRBV20-1	TRBJ1-6
ASSLAGRSSPLH	TRBV5-1	TRBJ1-6
ASSPSRGGHEQY	TRBV18	TRBJ2-7
ASSLVGGNTEAF	TRBV7-3	TRBJ1-1
ASSPNSGNIETQY	TRBV4-2	TRBJ2-5
AWSVGGLGQPQH	TRBV30	TRBJ1-5